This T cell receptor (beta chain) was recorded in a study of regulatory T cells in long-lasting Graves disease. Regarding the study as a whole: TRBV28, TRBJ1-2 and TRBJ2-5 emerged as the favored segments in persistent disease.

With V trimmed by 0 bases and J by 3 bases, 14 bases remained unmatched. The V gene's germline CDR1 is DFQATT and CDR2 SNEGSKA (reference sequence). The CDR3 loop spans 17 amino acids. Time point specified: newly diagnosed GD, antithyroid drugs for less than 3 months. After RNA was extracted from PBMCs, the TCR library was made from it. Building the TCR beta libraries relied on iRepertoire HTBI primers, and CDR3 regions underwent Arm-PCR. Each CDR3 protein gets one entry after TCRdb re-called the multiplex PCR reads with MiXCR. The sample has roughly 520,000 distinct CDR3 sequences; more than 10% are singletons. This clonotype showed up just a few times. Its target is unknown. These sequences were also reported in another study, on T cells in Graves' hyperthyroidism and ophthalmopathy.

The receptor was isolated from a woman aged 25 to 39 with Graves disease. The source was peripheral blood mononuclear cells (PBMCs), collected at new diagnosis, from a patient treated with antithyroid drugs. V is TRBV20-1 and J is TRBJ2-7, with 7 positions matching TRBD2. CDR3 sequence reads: CSAREAPGAGEVYEQYF. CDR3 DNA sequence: TGCAGTGCTAGAGAGGCCCCAGGTGCGGGAGAAGTCTACGAGCAGTACTTC.